This T cell receptor beta chain was retrieved from a study of OX40 agonist ivuxolimab in advanced cancers. Study overall: Patients were around 83% male with ages roughly 20 to 85, mean 60. Anti-PD-1, anti-PD-L1 or anti-CTLA-4 therapy given earlier was allowed, and around 40% had some.

Study conclusions and caveats: At 0.1 to 3.0 mg/kg, clonal expansion of CD4+ and CD8+ blood T cells had occurred by week 6.

Assay: immunoSEQ multiplex PCR; the TCRdb copy retains only in-frame clones and omits some. The sample holds about 14,000 clones; over 70% are singletons and the top ten take 24%. In germline, CDR1 is MNHEY, CDR2 SMNVEV (reference sequence). With 3 bases removed from V and 4 bases from J, the gap between germline ends came to 9 bases. This CDR3 is 13 amino acids long. Remarks on this clone: Its cognate antigen is unknown.

V is TRBV27 and J is TRBJ1-2, with no clear D. This receptor was taken from an adult with an advanced solid tumor such as melanoma, head and neck, liver or kidney cancer. Source: CD4+ or CD8+ T cells sorted from blood, taken in a trial of the OX40 agonist ivuxolimab. This CDR3 is CASSFSGSYGYTF. Written as DNA, the CDR3 is TGTGCCAGCAGTTTCTCCGGGAGCTATGGCTACACCTTC.